A single sample gave rise to the 2 T cell receptor beta chains below, sequenced in a study of OX40 agonist ivuxolimab in advanced cancers. Generated by immunoSEQ multiplex PCR, the TCRdb table keeps only in-frame clones and is missing some. Among roughly 28,000 clones listed, about four fifths were seen once. The material was CD4+ or CD8+ T cells sorted from blood, obtained in a trial of the OX40 agonist ivuxolimab. The receptors come from an adult with an advanced solid tumor such as melanoma, head and neck, liver or kidney cancer.

The chain recombines TRBV18 with TRBJ2-2, with D possibly TRBD2 on 5 matching bases. V dropped 3 bases and J dropped 3 bases, with 8 bases sitting between them. The CDR3 runs to 14 residues. Germline V lookup: CDR1 KGHSH, CDR2 LQKENI. CDR3 DNA sequence: TGTGCCAGCTCACCGACGGAGGACACCGGGGAGCTGTTTTTT. It yields the protein CASSPTEDTGELFF. The whole variable domain, filled in from reference TRBV18 and TRBJ2-2, reads NAGVMQNPRHLVRRRGQEARLRCSPMKGHSHVYWYRQLPEEGLKFMVYLQKENIIDESGMPKERFSAEFPKEGPSILRIQQVVRGDSAAYFCASSPTEDTGELFFGEGSRLTVL.

The chain combines TRBV2 with TRBJ1-2; D call uncertain. This CDR3 contains 16 residues. From germline, CDR1 is SNHLY and CDR2 FYNNEI. V was clipped by 1 base and J by 1 base, with 13 bases between them. The CDR3 DNA reads as TGTGCCAGCAGTGAAGGGGTCAGATATAATAACTATGGCTACACCTTC. This sequence encodes CASSEGVRYNNYGYTF.